This note documents a single T cell receptor (beta chain) sequence. Its antigen is still unknown. The method was immunoSEQ multiplex PCR; TCRdb's version includes in-frame clones alone and lacks a portion of them. The sample has some 40,000 clones, over 90% seen once. This entry comes from a study of graft-versus-host responses after intestinal transplantation. The CDR3 length is 13 residues. Germline loops: CDR1 MNHEY, CDR2 SMNVEV (reference sequence). V lost 6 bases and J lost 1, with 9 bases in between. This sequence originates from a human donor who was the organ donor for an intestinal transplant. The sequences come from unstimulated CD8+ T cells sorted from spleen or lymph node cells, collected before transplant. The rearrangement joins TRBV27 to TRBJ1-1; no clear D gene. The CDR3 DNA reads TGTGCCAGCAGCCCCGGGCGGAACACTGAAGCTTTCTTT. The encoded protein is CASSPGRNTEAFF.